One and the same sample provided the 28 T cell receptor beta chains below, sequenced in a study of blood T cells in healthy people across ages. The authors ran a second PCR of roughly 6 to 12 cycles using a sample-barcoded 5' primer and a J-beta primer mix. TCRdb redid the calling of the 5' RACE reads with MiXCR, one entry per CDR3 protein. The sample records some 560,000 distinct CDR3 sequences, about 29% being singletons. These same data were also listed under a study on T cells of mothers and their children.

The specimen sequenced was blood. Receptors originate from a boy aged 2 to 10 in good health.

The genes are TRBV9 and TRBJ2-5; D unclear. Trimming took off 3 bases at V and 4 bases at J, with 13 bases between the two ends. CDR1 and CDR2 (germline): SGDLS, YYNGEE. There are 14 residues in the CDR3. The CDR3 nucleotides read TGTGCCAGCAGCGGCTCTCCAGACACAGAGACCCAGTACTTC. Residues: CASSGSPDTETQYF.

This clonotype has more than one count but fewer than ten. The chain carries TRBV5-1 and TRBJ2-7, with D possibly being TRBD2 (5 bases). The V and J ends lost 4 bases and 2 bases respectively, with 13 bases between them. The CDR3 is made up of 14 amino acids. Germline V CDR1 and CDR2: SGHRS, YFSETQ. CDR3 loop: CASSLGLFTYEQYF. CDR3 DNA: TGCGCCAGCAGCCTCGGACTGTTTACCTACGAGCAGTACTTC.

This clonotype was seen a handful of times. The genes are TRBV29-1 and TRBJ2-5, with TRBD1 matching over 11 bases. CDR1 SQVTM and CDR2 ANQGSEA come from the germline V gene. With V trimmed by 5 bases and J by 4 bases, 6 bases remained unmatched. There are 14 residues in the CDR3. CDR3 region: CSVLPGQGGETQYF. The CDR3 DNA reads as TGCAGCGTTCTCCCGGGACAGGGGGGAGAGACCCAGTACTTC.

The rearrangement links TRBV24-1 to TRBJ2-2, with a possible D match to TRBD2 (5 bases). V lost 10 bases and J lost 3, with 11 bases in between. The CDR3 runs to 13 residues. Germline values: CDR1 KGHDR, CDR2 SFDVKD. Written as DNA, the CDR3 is TGTGCCACTGAGGGTTGGGACACCGGGGAGCTGTTTTTT. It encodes CATEGWDTGELFF.

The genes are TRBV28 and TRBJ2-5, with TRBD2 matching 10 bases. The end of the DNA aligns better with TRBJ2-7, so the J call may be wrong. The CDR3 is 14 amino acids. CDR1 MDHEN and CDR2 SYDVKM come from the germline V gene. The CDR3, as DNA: TGTGCCAGTTTGGGGCTAGCGGGAGTGAACGAGCAGTACTTC. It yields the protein CASLGLAGVNEQYF.

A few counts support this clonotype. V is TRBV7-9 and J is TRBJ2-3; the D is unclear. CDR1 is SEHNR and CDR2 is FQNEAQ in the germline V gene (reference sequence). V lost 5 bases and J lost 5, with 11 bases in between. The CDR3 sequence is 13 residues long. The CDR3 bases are TGTGCCAGCAGCCGCATCCCGAAAGATACGCAGTATTTT. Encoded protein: CASSRIPKDTQYF.

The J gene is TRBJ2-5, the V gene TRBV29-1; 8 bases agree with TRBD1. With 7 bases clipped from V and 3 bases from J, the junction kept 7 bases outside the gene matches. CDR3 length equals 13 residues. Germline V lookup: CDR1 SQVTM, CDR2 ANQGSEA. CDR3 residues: CSAVPTGEETQYF. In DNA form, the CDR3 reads TGCAGCGCTGTTCCGACAGGGGAAGAGACCCAGTACTTC.

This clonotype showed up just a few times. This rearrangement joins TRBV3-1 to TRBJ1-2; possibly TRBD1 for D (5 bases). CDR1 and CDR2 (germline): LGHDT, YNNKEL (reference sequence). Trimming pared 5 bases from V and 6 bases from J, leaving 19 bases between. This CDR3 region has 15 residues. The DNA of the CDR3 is TGTGCCAGCAGCGTCCTTGGACGGGGCCTACATGGCTACACCTTC. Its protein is CASSVLGRGLHGYTF.

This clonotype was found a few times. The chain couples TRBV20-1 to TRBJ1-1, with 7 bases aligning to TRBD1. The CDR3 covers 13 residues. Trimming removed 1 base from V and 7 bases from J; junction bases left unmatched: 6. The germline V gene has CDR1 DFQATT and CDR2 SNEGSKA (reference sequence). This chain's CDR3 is CSARVLTGVEAFF. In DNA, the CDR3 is TGCAGTGCTAGAGTACTAACAGGGGTTGAAGCTTTCTTT.

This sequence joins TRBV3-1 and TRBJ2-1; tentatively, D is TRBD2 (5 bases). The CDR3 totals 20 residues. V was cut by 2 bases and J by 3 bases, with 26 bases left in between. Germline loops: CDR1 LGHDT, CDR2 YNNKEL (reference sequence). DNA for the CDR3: TGTGCCAGCAGCCAAACACCCTGGTTGGGTTTTGCGGGCGTCTACAATGAGCAGTTCTTC. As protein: CASSQTPWLGFAGVYNEQFF.

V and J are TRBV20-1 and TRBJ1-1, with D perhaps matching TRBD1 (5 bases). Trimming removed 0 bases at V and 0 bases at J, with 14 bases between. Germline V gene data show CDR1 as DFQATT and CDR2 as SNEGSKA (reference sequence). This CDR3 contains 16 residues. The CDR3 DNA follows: TGCAGTGCTAGAGACCCTAGGGGACCGCTGAACACTGAAGCTTTCTTT. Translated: CSARDPRGPLNTEAFF.

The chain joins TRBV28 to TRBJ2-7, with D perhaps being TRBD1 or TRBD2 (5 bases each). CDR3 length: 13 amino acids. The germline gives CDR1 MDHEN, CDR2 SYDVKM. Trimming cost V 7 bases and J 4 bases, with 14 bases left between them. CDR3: CASIFGREYEQYF. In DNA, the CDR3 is TGTGCCAGCATTTTCGGCAGGGAGTACGAGCAGTACTTC.

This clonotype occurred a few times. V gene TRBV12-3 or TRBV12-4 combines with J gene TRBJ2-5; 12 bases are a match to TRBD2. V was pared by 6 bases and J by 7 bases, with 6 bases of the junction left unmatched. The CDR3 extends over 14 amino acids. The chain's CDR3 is CASSRLAGEGTQYF. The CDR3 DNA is TGTGCCAGCAGCAGACTAGCGGGGGAGGGGACCCAGTACTTC.

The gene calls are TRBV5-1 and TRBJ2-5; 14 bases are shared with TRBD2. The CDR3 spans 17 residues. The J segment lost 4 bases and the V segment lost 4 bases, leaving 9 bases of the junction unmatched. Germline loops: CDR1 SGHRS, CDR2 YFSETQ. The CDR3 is CASSQMPGLAGAETQYF. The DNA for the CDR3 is TGCGCCAGCAGCCAAATGCCGGGACTAGCGGGAGCAGAGACCCAGTACTTC.

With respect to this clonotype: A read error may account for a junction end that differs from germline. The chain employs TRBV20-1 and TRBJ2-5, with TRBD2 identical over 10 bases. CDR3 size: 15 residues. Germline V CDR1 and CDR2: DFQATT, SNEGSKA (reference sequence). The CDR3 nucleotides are TGCAGTACTAGCGGGACATCCAGGAGGTTGGAGACCCAGTACTTC. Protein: CSTSGTSRRLETQYF.

CDR3 sequence reads: CASSLTGATEAFF. The CDR3 region has the DNA TGTGCCAGCAGCTTAACAGGAGCTACTGAAGCTTTCTTT. The chain is built from TRBV13 and TRBJ1-1, with a possible D match to TRBD1 (5 bases). Germline CDR1 reads PRHDT; CDR2 reads FYEKMQ (reference sequence). The CDR3 is 13 residues long. The V gene lost 2 bases and the J gene lost 5 bases, with 9 bases spanning the gap.

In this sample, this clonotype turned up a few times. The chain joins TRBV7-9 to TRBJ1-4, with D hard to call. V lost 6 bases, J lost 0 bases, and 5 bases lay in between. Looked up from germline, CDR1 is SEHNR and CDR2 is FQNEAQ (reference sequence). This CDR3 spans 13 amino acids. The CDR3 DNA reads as TGTGCCAGCAGGAAGGCAACTAATGAAAAACTGTTTTTT. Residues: CASRKATNEKLFF.

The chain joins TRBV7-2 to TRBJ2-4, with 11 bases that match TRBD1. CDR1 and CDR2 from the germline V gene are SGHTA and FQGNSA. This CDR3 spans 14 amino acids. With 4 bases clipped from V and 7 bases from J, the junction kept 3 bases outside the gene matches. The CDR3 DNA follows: TGTGCCAGCAGCTCGGACAGGGGGCGGAACATTCAGTACTTC. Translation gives CASSSDRGRNIQYF.

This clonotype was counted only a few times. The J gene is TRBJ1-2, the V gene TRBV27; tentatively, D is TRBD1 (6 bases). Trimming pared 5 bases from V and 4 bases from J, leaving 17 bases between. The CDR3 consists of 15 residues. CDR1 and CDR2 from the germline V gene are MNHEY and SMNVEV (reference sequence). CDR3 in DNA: TGTGCCAGCAGTCCCGGACAGATTCAACTCTATGGCTACACCTTC. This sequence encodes CASSPGQIQLYGYTF.

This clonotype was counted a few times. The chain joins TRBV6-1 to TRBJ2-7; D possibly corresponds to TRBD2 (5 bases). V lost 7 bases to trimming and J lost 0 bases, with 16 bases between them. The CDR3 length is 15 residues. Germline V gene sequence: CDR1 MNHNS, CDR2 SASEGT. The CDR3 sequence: CASTPSGSSSYEQYF. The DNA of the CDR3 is TGTGCCAGCACTCCAAGCGGTTCAAGCTCCTACGAGCAGTACTTC.

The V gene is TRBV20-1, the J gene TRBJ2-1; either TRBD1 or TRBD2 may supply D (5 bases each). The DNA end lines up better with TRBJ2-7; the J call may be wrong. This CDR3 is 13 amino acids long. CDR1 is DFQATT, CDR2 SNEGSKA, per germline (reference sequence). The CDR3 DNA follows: TGCAGTGCTAGAGATGGGGGAACCTACGAGCAGTACTTC. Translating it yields CSARDGGTYEQYF.

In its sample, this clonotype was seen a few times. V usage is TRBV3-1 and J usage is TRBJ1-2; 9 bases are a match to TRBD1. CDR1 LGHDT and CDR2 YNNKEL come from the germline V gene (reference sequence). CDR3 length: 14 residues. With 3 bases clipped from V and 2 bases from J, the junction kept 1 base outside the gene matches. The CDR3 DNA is TGTGCCAGCAGCCAGGGACAGGGCAACTATGGCTACACCTTC. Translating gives CASSQGQGNYGYTF.

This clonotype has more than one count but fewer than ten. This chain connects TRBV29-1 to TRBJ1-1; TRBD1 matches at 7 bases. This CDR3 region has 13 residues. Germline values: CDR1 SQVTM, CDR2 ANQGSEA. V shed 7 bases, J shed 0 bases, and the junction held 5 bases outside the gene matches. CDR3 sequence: CSGGQHMNTEAFF. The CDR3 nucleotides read TGCAGCGGGGGACAGCACATGAACACTGAAGCTTTCTTT.

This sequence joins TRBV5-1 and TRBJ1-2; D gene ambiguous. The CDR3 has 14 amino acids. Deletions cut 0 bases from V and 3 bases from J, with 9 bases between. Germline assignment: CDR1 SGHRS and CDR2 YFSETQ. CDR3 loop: CASSLGQPDYGYTF. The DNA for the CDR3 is TGCGCCAGCAGCTTGGGGCAGCCTGACTATGGCTACACCTTC.

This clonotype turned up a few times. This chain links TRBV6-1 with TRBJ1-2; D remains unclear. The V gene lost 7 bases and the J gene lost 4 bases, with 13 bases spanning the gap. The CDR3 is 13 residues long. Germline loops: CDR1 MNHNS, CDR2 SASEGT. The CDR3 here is CASIEGGGYGYTF. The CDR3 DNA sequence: TGTGCCAGCATTGAGGGAGGAGGCTATGGCTACACCTTC.

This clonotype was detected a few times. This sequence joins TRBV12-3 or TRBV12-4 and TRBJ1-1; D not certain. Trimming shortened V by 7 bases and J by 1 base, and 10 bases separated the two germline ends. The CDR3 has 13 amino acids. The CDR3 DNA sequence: TGTGCCAGCACCCTTTTTGAGAACACTGAAGCTTTCTTT. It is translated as CASTLFENTEAFF.

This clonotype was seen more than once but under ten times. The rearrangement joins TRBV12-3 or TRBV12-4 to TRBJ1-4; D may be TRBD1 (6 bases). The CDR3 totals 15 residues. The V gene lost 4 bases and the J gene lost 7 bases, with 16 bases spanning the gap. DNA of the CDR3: TGTGCCAGCAGTTCCAGTCGGGTAGGGGGTGAAAAACTGTTTTTT. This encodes CASSSSRVGGEKLFF.

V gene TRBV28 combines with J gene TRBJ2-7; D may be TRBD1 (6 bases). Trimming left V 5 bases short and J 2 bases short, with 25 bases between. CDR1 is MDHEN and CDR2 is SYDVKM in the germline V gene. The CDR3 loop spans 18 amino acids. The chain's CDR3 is CASSAHPSRDIPPYEQYF. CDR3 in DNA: TGTGCCAGCAGTGCACACCCCAGCCGGGACATTCCTCCCTACGAGCAGTACTTC.